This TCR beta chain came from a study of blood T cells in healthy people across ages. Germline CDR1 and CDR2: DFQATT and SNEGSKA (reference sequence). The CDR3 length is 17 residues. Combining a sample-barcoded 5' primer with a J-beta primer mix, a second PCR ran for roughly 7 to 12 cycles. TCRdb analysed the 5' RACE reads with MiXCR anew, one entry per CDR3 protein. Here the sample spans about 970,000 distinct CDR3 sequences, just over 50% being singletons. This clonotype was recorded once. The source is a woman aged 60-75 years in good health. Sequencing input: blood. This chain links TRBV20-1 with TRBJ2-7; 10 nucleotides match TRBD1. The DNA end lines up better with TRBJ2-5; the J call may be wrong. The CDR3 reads CSARKGQGSLYEGTQYF. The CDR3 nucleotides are TGCAGTGCTAGAAAGGGACAGGGGAGTCTTTATGAAGGGACCCAGTACTTC.